Listed below are T cell receptor beta chains from one sample, sequenced in a study of cytomegalovirus exposure and HLA in healthy donors. Profiled with immunoSEQ multiplex PCR; TCRdb holds only in-frame clones, not every one. The sample contains some 190,000 clones, about four fifths of which appear only once. Sequenced: PBMCs. All receptors come from a man aged 18 to 30 in good health and CMV-seronegative. Each CDR3 is given with its conserved first and last residue.

CDR3 | J | V
CASSEQYTDTQYF | TRBJ2-3 | TRBV6-1
CASSLGGHSYNEQFF | TRBJ2-1 | TRBV11-3
CASSQDSQGKTQYF | TRBJ2-5 | TRBV4-2
CASSISTHYSNQPQHF | TRBJ1-5 | TRBV19
CASSQGAGDRSPLHF | TRBJ1-6 | TRBV6-5
CASSGDRGRNGELFF | TRBJ2-2 | TRBV6-5
CASSNRGPSYEQYF | TRBJ2-7 | TRBV6-5
CASSVAGHSSGANVLTF | TRBJ2-6 | TRBV11-2
CATGGVQRGNTIYF | TRBJ1-3 | TRBV28
CAWTLGQGETYEQYF | TRBJ2-7 | TRBV30
CASSLVGGPYEQYF | TRBJ2-7 | TRBV7-2
CASSPPGGADTQYF | TRBJ2-3 | TRBV7-2
CAWRETWANSPLHF | TRBJ1-6 | TRBV30
CASSFRTSDSYEQYF | TRBJ2-7 | TRBV11-2
CASSQTPRPRVTDTQYF | TRBJ2-3 | TRBV4-3
CASSLDAVGTGRMIPYEQYF | TRBJ2-7 | TRBV11-2
CASSIGAGITEAFF | TRBJ1-1 | TRBV19
CASSRTGGANVLTF | TRBJ2-6 | TRBV5-5
CASSMTATNEKLFF | TRBJ1-4 | TRBV6-5
CASSLVGSGSYNEQFF | TRBJ2-1 | TRBV5-6
CASSFLPPGTREYEQYF | TRBJ2-7 | TRBV5-1
CASSLRGQQTQYF | TRBJ2-5 | TRBV7-3
CASSLYRENSGNTIYF | TRBJ1-3 | TRBV11-3
CASSLVSGSSTDTQYF | TRBJ2-3 | TRBV7-6
CASSIGENTEAFF | TRBJ1-1 | TRBV4-3
CATSGRTGNTIYF | TRBJ1-3 | TRBV15
CASKGGSHSNQPQHF | TRBJ1-5 | TRBV19
CGTSGAPGGETQYF | TRBJ2-5 | TRBV7-8
CASSYPGTGAGGYTF | TRBJ1-2 | TRBV6-5
CASRTQTGGMEQFF | TRBJ2-1 | TRBV6-1
CASSRQRSSYEQYF | TRBJ2-7 | TRBV4-3
CASSTSPSSYNEQFF | TRBJ2-1 | TRBV9
CATSSDRGRGEKLFF | TRBJ1-4 | TRBV15
CASSHLNARRGRVSTDTQYF | TRBJ2-3 | TRBV4-1
CASSVGQGVFAQETQYF | TRBJ2-5 | TRBV7-9
CASSFSTGAGNTIYF | TRBJ1-3 | TRBV7-2
CASSQEQLGGDTQYF | TRBJ2-3 | TRBV4-2
CASSRAGLPEEQFF | TRBJ2-1 | TRBV19
CASSRQDPGNTIYF | TRBJ1-3 | TRBV28
CASSLSGTGGGEQYF | TRBJ2-7 | TRBV7-3
CASSFEGVSYNEQFF | TRBJ2-1 | TRBV5-1
CASSLVTGGRYEQYF | TRBJ2-7 | TRBV27
CSSSFSARGGYTF | TRBJ1-2 | TRBV7-9
CASSLDGYGYTF | TRBJ1-2 | TRBV5-4